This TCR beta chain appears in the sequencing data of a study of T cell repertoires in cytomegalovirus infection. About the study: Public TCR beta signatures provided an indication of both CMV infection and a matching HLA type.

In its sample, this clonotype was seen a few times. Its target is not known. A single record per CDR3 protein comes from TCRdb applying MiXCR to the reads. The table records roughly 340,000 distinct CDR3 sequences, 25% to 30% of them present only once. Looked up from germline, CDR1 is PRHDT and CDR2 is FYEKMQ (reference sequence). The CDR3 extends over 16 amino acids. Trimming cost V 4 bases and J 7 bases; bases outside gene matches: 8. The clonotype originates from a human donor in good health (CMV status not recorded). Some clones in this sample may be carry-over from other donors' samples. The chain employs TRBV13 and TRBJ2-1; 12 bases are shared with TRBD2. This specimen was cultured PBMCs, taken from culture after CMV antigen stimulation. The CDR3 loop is CASSSRLAGVSNEQFF. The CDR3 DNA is TGTGCCAGCAGCTCGCGACTAGCGGGAGTTTCGAATGAGCAGTTCTTC.